This T cell receptor (beta chain) was recorded in a study of cytomegalovirus exposure and HLA in healthy donors. While unrecorded immune exposures were likely, the donors were nominally healthy when sampled. Study-wide findings and caveats: Most of the TCR beta V segments (in an earlier analysis) were productive either about 90% or about 30% of the time. Several top significant clusters appeared, in a later analysis, to be linked to common viral pathogens.

This CDR3 has 14 amino acids. J lost 6 bases, V lost 4 bases, and 9 bases had no gene match. Germline CDR1 reads SGHRS; CDR2 reads YFSETQ. PCR employed 60 Vbeta and 13 Jbeta primers. Sequencing used immunoSEQ multiplex PCR; TCRdb keeps in-frame clones, though not all of them. This table has 50,000 or so clones, around 70% appearing once. As regards this clone: Its antigen remains unknown.

The receptor was isolated from a woman between 45 and 65 years old in good health and CMV-seronegative. The rearrangement uses TRBV5-1 and TRBJ1-2; 7 bases are shared with TRBD1. The sample consisted of PBMCs. This CDR3 is CASSSQGDANGYTF. In DNA form, the CDR3 reads TGCGCCAGCAGCAGCCAGGGGGACGCTAATGGCTACACCTTC. The whole variable domain, filled in from reference TRBV5-1 and TRBJ1-2, reads KAGVTQTPRYLIKTRGQQVTLSCSPISGHRSVSWYQQTPGQGLQFLFEYFSETQRNKGNFPGRFSGRQFSNSRSEMNVSTLELGDSALYLCASSSQGDANGYTFGSGTRLTVV.